These 25 T cell receptor beta chains were all obtained from the same sample, sequenced in a study of shared clonotypes between healthy human individuals. Profiled with immunoSEQ multiplex PCR; TCRdb holds only in-frame clones, not every one. The top ten clones hold about 0.4% of a sample with approximately 1.5 million clones, 98% of them seen once. The specimen sequenced was naive CD4+ T cells sorted from blood. The subset denotes: CD45RA+ positively selected. Receptors originate from a young man in good health.

This chain uses TRBV29-1 with TRBJ2-1, with 9 bases aligning to TRBD1. The CDR3 has 13 amino acids. Germline CDR1 and CDR2: SQVTM and ANQGSEA. With V trimmed by 6 bases and J by 6 bases, 6 bases remained unmatched. For the CDR3, the DNA is TGCAGCGTCTCCGGGACAGGGCTCAATGAGCAGTTCTTC. It yields the protein CSVSGTGLNEQFF.

The chain has TRBV5-4 and TRBJ2-7, with 10 bases aligning to TRBD1. V trimming: 2 bases; J trimming: 3 bases; junction bases outside the gene matches: 5. Per the germline V gene, CDR1 is SGHNT and CDR2 is YYREEE (reference sequence). CDR3 length equals 15 residues. CDR3 sequence reads: CASSFGQGVNYEQYF. The CDR3 DNA reads TGTGCCAGCAGCTTCGGACAGGGGGTTAACTACGAGCAGTACTTC.

The chain has TRBV2 and TRBJ2-7; D is ambiguous. Deletions cut 1 base from V and 0 bases from J, with 10 bases between. This CDR3 region has 15 residues. Per the germline V gene, CDR1 is SNHLY and CDR2 is FYNNEI. CDR3 sequence: CASSEEDIYSYEQYF. The CDR3 DNA reads TGTGCCAGCAGTGAAGAAGACATTTACTCCTACGAGCAGTACTTC.

The V gene is TRBV29-1, the J gene TRBJ2-2; 9 nucleotides line up with TRBD2. The CDR3 runs to 15 residues. Germline V gene data show CDR1 as SQVTM and CDR2 as ANQGSEA. With V trimmed by 4 bases and J by 3 bases, 6 bases remained unmatched. The DNA of the CDR3 is TGCAGCGTTGCTGTTAGCGGGAGCTACACCGGGGAGCTGTTTTTT. This sequence encodes CSVAVSGSYTGELFF.

The rearrangement joins TRBV5-4 to TRBJ1-1; maybe TRBD1 (5 bases). Germline loops: CDR1 SGHNT, CDR2 YYREEE (reference sequence). V was pared by 5 bases and J by 3 bases, with 14 bases between. The length of the CDR3 is 14 residues. The CDR3 DNA follows: TGTGCCAGCAGGGCGTTTCTAGGGGACACTGAAGCTTTCTTT. Translation gives CASRAFLGDTEAFF. Full variable domain (outside the CDR3, taken from reference TRBV5-4 and TRBJ1-1): ETGVTQSPTHLIKTRGQQVTLRCSSQSGHNTVSWYQQALGQGPQFIFQYYREEENGRGNFPPRFSGLQFPNYSSELNVNALELDDSALYLCASRAFLGDTEAFFGQGTRLTVV.

About this clone itself: At one end, the junction sequence differs from germline, possibly due to a read error. The chain links TRBV15 to TRBJ2-3, with 9 bases matching TRBD2. CDR3 length: 20 residues. Germline CDR1 LNHNV, CDR2 YYDKDF (reference sequence). CDR3 sequence reads: CAASRGWGSGRPWDTDTQYF. For the CDR3, the DNA is TGTGCCGCCAGCAGAGGGTGGGGTAGCGGGAGACCGTGGGACACAGATACGCAGTATTTT.

V usage is TRBV4-3 and J usage is TRBJ2-7, with D perhaps TRBD1 (6 bases). The CDR3 loop spans 15 amino acids. Trimming took off 3 bases at V and 3 bases at J, with 15 bases between the two ends. Looked up from germline, CDR1 is LGHNA and CDR2 is YSLEER. In DNA, the CDR3 is TGCGCCAGCAGCCACCGGAGTGGGGGCAGCTACGAGCAGTACTTC. Its translation is CASSHRSGGSYEQYF.

About this clone: Additional DNA sequences in this sample encode the identical CDR3. The V call is TRBV20-1, the J call TRBJ2-1; 8 nucleotides line up with TRBD2. This CDR3 comprises 11 residues. V was pared by 6 bases and J by 7 bases, with 2 bases of the junction left unmatched. Germline V gene sequence: CDR1 DFQATT, CDR2 SNEGSKA (reference sequence). The CDR3, as DNA: TGCAGTGCGAGCGGGAGAAATGAGCAGTTCTTC. This translates into CSASGRNEQFF.

The chain uses TRBV30 and TRBJ1-2; D is possibly TRBD1 (5 bases). The CDR3 has 13 residues. Germline V gene data show CDR1 as GTSNPN and CDR2 as SVGIG (reference sequence). The V gene lost 7 bases and the J gene lost 4 bases, with 16 bases spanning the gap. The CDR3 DNA is TGTGCCTTATCAACGGGACTGAGCTATGGCTACACCTTC. Translating gives CALSTGLSYGYTF.

The V and J genes are TRBV28 and TRBJ1-2, with unresolved D. Looked up from germline, CDR1 is MDHEN and CDR2 is SYDVKM. This CDR3 has 11 residues. V was cut by 6 bases and J by 3 bases, with 5 bases left in between. CDR3 residues: CASRDDYGYTF. In nucleotides, the CDR3 is TGTGCCAGCAGGGATGACTATGGCTACACCTTC.

The chain couples TRBV18 to TRBJ2-3; maybe TRBD2 (5 bases). Per the germline V gene, CDR1 is KGHSH and CDR2 is LQKENI. V shed 2 bases and J shed 5 bases, with 17 bases lying between them. This CDR3 comprises 16 residues. CDR3 loop: CASSPIEGTGGDTQYF. The CDR3 DNA reads as TGTGCCAGCTCACCAATCGAGGGAACCGGAGGAGATACGCAGTATTTT.

The rearrangement links TRBV2 to TRBJ2-6; D is undetermined. CDR1 and CDR2 (germline): SNHLY, FYNNEI. The CDR3 is 16 amino acids. The V gene lost 4 bases and the J gene lost 0 bases, with 10 bases spanning the gap. This CDR3 reads CASSAPGGSGANVLTF. The CDR3, as DNA: TGTGCCAGCAGTGCCCCAGGCGGCTCTGGGGCCAACGTCCTGACTTTC.

The V call is TRBV5-1, the J call TRBJ2-7; D perhaps matches TRBD2 (6 bases). The CDR3 contains 16 residues. The V gene lost 0 bases and the J gene lost 7 bases, with 20 bases spanning the gap. Germline-derived CDR1 and CDR2 are SGHRS and YFSETQ. The CDR3 region has the DNA TGCGCCAGCAGCTTGGACACGGCATTGGGACTGAGGGAGCAGTACTTC. It is translated as CASSLDTALGLREQYF.

This sequence joins TRBV5-6 and TRBJ2-7, with D possibly TRBD2 on 5 matching bases. Trimming pared 4 bases from V and 5 bases from J, leaving 22 bases between. Germline CDR1 reads SGHDT; CDR2 reads YYEEEE. The CDR3 contains 16 residues. CDR3 sequence: CASSPLAGIMSHEQYF. In nucleotides, the CDR3 is TGTGCCAGCAGCCCCCTGGCCGGGATTATGTCCCACGAGCAGTACTTC. Drawing the rest from reference TRBV5-6 and TRBJ2-7, the complete variable domain is DAGVTQSPTHLIKTRGQQVTLRCSPKSGHDTVSWYQQALGQGPQFIFQYYEEEERQRGNFPDRFSGHQFPNYSSELNVNALLLGDSALYLCASSPLAGIMSHEQYFGPGTRLTVT.

This chain connects TRBV7-4 to TRBJ1-5; maybe TRBD1 (5 bases). The CDR3 consists of 16 residues. From germline, CDR1 is SGHVT and CDR2 SQSDAQ. Trimming took off 1 base at V and 0 bases at J, with 10 bases between the two ends. The CDR3 DNA is TGTGCCAGCAGCTTAGGGTGGGGGGATAGCAATCAGCCCCAGCATTTT. Translated: CASSLGWGDSNQPQHF.

The V and J genes are TRBV27 and TRBJ2-7; D gene unclear. Trimming stripped 4 bases from V and 2 bases from J, with 6 bases between. The CDR3 is 12 amino acids. Germline V gene lookup returns CDR1 MNHEY and CDR2 SMNVEV (reference sequence). The CDR3 region is CASSSRTYEQYF. As DNA, the CDR3 is TGTGCCAGCAGTTCACGAACCTACGAGCAGTACTTC.

Concerning this clone itself: Other DNA variants within this sample encode the same CDR3. The rearrangement links TRBV18 to TRBJ2-7; 8 nucleotides match TRBD2. Germline-derived CDR1 and CDR2 are KGHSH and LQKENI. The CDR3 runs 12 residues. The ends lost 6 bases at V and 5 bases at J; junction bases unmatched: 3. The CDR3 sequence: CASSPGGDEQYF. The CDR3 DNA is TGTGCCAGCTCGCCGGGGGGGGACGAGCAGTACTTC.

The count of this clone is one. The V gene is TRBV6-5, the J gene TRBJ1-1; maybe TRBD1 (5 bases). V lost 6 bases, J lost 4 bases, and 15 bases lay in between. The germline V gene encodes CDR1 MNHEY and CDR2 SVGAGI. The CDR3 is 14 amino acids. The CDR3 DNA reads as TGTGCCAGCAGCCGGGACTATATGGGCACTGAAGCTTTCTTT. It is translated as CASSRDYMGTEAFF.

J is TRBJ1-3 and V is TRBV18; no clear D. With 3 bases removed from V and 0 bases from J, the gap between germline ends came to 9 bases. The CDR3 sequence is 15 residues long. Germline V gene data show CDR1 as KGHSH and CDR2 as LQKENI. DNA of the CDR3: TGTGCCAGCTCACCGGACCTTCTCTCTGGAAACACCATATATTTT. This gives the protein CASSPDLLSGNTIYF.

This chain connects TRBV25-1 to TRBJ2-2, with 7 bases fitting TRBD1. V trimming: 3 bases; J trimming: 5 bases; junction bases outside the gene matches: 6. The CDR3 has 15 residues. The germline V gene has CDR1 MGHDK and CDR2 SYGVNS. Here the CDR3 reads CASSEAGGATGELFF. CDR3 DNA: TGTGCCAGCAGTGAGGCAGGGGGAGCTACCGGGGAGCTGTTTTTT.

This chain joins TRBV2 and TRBJ2-1, with 8 bases identical to TRBD1. The germline V gene encodes CDR1 SNHLY and CDR2 FYNNEI. The CDR3 spans 10 residues. V dropped 8 bases and J dropped 12; count of bases not matched to a gene: 3. The CDR3 DNA sequence: TGTGCCAGCGGACAGGGTAGGCAGTTCTTC. It codes for CASGQGRQFF. Together with reference TRBV2 and TRBJ2-1, the CDR3 gives the full variable domain: EPEVTQTPSHQVTQMGQEVILRCVPISNHLYFYWYRQILGQKVEFLVSFYNNEISEKSEIFDDQFSVERPDGSNFTLKIRSTKLEDSAMYFCASGQGRQFFGPGTRLTVL.

The chain is built from TRBV28 and TRBJ1-5; the D gene is possibly TRBD1 (6 bases). CDR1 and CDR2 (germline): MDHEN, SYDVKM. The V and J ends lost 11 bases and 7 bases respectively, with 18 bases between them. The CDR3 runs 13 residues. The CDR3 here is CACNRVREQPQHF. CDR3 bases: TGTGCCTGCAACAGGGTAAGAGAGCAGCCCCAGCATTTT.

A single count supports this clone. The gene calls are TRBV18 and TRBJ2-5, with TRBD1 matching over 9 bases. With V trimmed by 3 bases and J by 3 bases, 2 bases remained unmatched. The V gene's germline CDR1 is KGHSH and CDR2 LQKENI. The CDR3 length is 14 residues. The CDR3 region is CASSPTGGEETQYF. In DNA, the CDR3 is TGTGCCAGCTCACCGACAGGGGGAGAAGAGACCCAGTACTTC.

J is TRBJ2-3 and V is TRBV7-3; D not resolved. CDR1 is SGHTA, CDR2 FQGTGA, per germline. The germline V and J ends were trimmed by 5 bases and 2 bases, with 5 bases remaining between them. The CDR3 contains 12 residues. The DNA of the CDR3 is TGTGCCAGCAGCCCGGACACAGATACGCAGTATTTT. This gives the protein CASSPDTDTQYF.

The rearrangement uses TRBV10-3 and TRBJ2-1; TRBD1 matches 7 bases. The CDR3 is made up of 18 amino acids. The ends lost 0 bases at V and 5 bases at J; junction bases unmatched: 13. CDR1 is ENHRY and CDR2 is SYGVKD in the germline V gene. This CDR3 reads CAISESILTGLGNNEQFF. In DNA form, the CDR3 reads TGTGCCATCAGTGAGTCGATATTGACAGGGCTCGGGAACAATGAGCAGTTCTTC.